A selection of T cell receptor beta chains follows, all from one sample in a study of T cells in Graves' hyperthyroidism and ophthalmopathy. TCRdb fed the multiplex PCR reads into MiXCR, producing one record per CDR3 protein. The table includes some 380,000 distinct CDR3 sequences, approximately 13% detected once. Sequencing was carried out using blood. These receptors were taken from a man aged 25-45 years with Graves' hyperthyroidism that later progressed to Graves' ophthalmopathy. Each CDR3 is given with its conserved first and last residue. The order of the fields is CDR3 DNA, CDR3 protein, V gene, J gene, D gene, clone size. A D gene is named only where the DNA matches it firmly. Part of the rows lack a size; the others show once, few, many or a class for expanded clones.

CDR3 DNA: TGTGCCAGCAGTTTAATCTCAATGGTGTTGAGGGGGCAGAGGACCACTGAAGCTTTCTTT
CDR3 protein: CASSLISMVLRGQRTTEAFF
V gene: TRBV12-3/TRBV12-4
J gene: TRBJ1-1
D gene: TRBD1
clone size: many

CDR3 DNA: TGTGCCAGCAGCTTAGACGGGGGACGGGTCGGTGAAGCTTTCTTT
CDR3 protein: CASSLDGGRVGEAFF
V gene: TRBV7-6
J gene: TRBJ1-1
D gene: .
clone size: .

CDR3 DNA: TGTGCCACCAGTGATAGAGCAGGGTCCCGTTACAATGAGCAGTTCTTC
CDR3 protein: CATSDRAGSRYNEQFF
V gene: TRBV24-1
J gene: TRBJ2-1
D gene: .
clone size: .

CDR3 DNA: TGTGCCAGCATATCCGGGGAGAGGAGCTATGGCTACACCTTC
CDR3 protein: CASISGERSYGYTF
V gene: TRBV28
J gene: TRBJ1-2
D gene: .
clone size: many

CDR3 DNA: TGTGCCAGTAGTATAGGTCGGGCAGATACGCAGTATTTT
CDR3 protein: CASSIGRADTQYF
V gene: TRBV19
J gene: TRBJ2-3
D gene: .
clone size: many

CDR3 DNA: TGTGCCAGCAGCTTTTGGGCCTACAACACTGAAGCTTTCTTT
CDR3 protein: CASSFWAYNTEAFF
V gene: TRBV7-8
J gene: TRBJ1-1
D gene: .
clone size: many

CDR3 DNA: TGCAGTGCTGTAGGAGAGCAGTACTTC
CDR3 protein: CSAVGEQYF
V gene: TRBV20-1
J gene: TRBJ2-7
D gene: .
clone size: many

CDR3 DNA: TGTGCCAGCGGTTCGGGACAGGGGAACAATCAGCCCCAGCATTTT
CDR3 protein: CASGSGQGNNQPQHF
V gene: TRBV12-3/TRBV12-4
J gene: TRBJ1-5
D gene: TRBD1
clone size: many

CDR3 DNA: TGTGCCAGCATGCAGGGATCGGACACCATATATTTT
CDR3 protein: CASMQGSDTIYF
V gene: TRBV6-1
J gene: TRBJ1-3
D gene: .
clone size: few

CDR3 DNA: TGTGCCAGCAGGGCCGTAGAAGGTGGCTACTCCTACAATGAGCAGTTCTTC
CDR3 protein: CASRAVEGGYSYNEQFF
V gene: TRBV2
J gene: TRBJ2-1
D gene: .
clone size: many

CDR3 DNA: TGTGCCAGCAGCTGGGGGGGCTTCTGCAATGAGCAGTTCTTC
CDR3 protein: CASSWGGFCNEQFF
V gene: TRBV11-1
J gene: TRBJ2-1
D gene: .
clone size: .

CDR3 DNA: TGTGCCAGCAGCCCTACAGGGGGCGCCTACAATGAGCAGTTCTTC
CDR3 protein: CASSPTGGAYNEQFF
V gene: TRBV12-3/TRBV12-4
J gene: TRBJ2-1
D gene: TRBD1
clone size: few

CDR3 DNA: TGTGCCAGCAGCTTGACAATGCGAAATCAGCCCCAGCATTTT
CDR3 protein: CASSLTMRNQPQHF
V gene: TRBV5-5
J gene: TRBJ1-5
D gene: .
clone size: .

CDR3 DNA: TGTGCCAGCAACTTCGGACAGGGAGGTTACTACGAGCAGTACTTC
CDR3 protein: CASNFGQGGYYEQYF
V gene: TRBV28
J gene: TRBJ2-7
D gene: TRBD1
clone size: many

CDR3 DNA: TGTGCCAGTAGTTTATTAGCGGGGGGAAACTCCTACGAGCAGTACTTC
CDR3 protein: CASSLLAGGNSYEQYF
V gene: TRBV19
J gene: TRBJ2-7
D gene: TRBD2
clone size: .

CDR3 DNA: TGCGCCAGCAGCTTGGTTGGGGACACTACCTGGTATGGCTACACCTTC
CDR3 protein: CASSLVGDTTWYGYTF
V gene: TRBV5-1
J gene: TRBJ1-2
D gene: .
clone size: many

CDR3 DNA: TGTGCCAGCAGCCCATTTGGGCCAACCTCCTACGAGCAGTACTTC
CDR3 protein: CASSPFGPTSYEQYF
V gene: TRBV7-6
J gene: TRBJ2-7
D gene: .
clone size: .

CDR3 DNA: TGTGCCAGCAGCTCCCGGACAGGGGAAGTTCAGCCCCAGCATTTT
CDR3 protein: CASSSRTGEVQPQHF
V gene: TRBV6-1
J gene: TRBJ1-5
D gene: TRBD1
clone size: .

CDR3 DNA: TGCGCCAGCTCAGGCGGGGGGGGGATGAACACTGAAGCTTTCTTT
CDR3 protein: CASSGGGGMNTEAFF
V gene: TRBV5-1
J gene: TRBJ1-1
D gene: .
clone size: .

CDR3 DNA: TGCAGTGCTAAGGGCACCGGGGAGCTGTTTTTT
CDR3 protein: CSAKGTGELFF
V gene: TRBV20-1
J gene: TRBJ2-2
D gene: .
clone size: many

CDR3 DNA: TGCAGTGCTAGAGTTGTCGGCGGCTACACCTTC
CDR3 protein: CSARVVGGYTF
V gene: TRBV20-1
J gene: TRBJ1-2
D gene: .
clone size: many

CDR3 DNA: TGTGCCAGCAGCAGAGGACAGGGGATAGGAGAGACCCAGTACTTC
CDR3 protein: CASSRGQGIGETQYF
V gene: TRBV5-5
J gene: TRBJ2-5
D gene: TRBD1
clone size: many

CDR3 DNA: TGTGCCAGCAGTTTATCCGGGGGCCCTAATTCACCCCTCCACTTT
CDR3 protein: CASSLSGGPNSPLHF
V gene: TRBV12-3/TRBV12-4
J gene: TRBJ1-6
D gene: .
clone size: .

CDR3 DNA: TGTGCCATCAGTCCCACGGGGGGGAACACTGAAGCTTTCTTT
CDR3 protein: CAISPTGGNTEAFF
V gene: TRBV10-3
J gene: TRBJ1-1
D gene: .
clone size: .

CDR3 DNA: TGTGCCAGCAGTTTCCACGGGACCCTTCATACGCAGTATTTT
CDR3 protein: CASSFHGTLHTQYF
V gene: TRBV12-3/TRBV12-4
J gene: TRBJ2-3
D gene: .
clone size: many

CDR3 DNA: TGTGCCAGCAGTGAAGCAGGGTGGGACTCAAACTATGGCTACACCTTC
CDR3 protein: CASSEAGWDSNYGYTF
V gene: TRBV6-1
J gene: TRBJ1-2
D gene: .
clone size: .

CDR3 DNA: TGTGCCAGCAGCCAACCCGCCGAGGGGATCACTGAAGCTTTCTTT
CDR3 protein: CASSQPAEGITEAFF
V gene: TRBV3-1
J gene: TRBJ1-1
D gene: .
clone size: many

CDR3 DNA: TGTGCCAGCAGTGATCGAAGTACTGAAGCTTTCTTT
CDR3 protein: CASSDRSTEAFF
V gene: TRBV11-3
J gene: TRBJ1-1
D gene: .
clone size: many

CDR3 DNA: TGTGCCAGCAGCTCTCCGGGACAGGGGGGCCACAATGAGCAGTTCTTC
CDR3 protein: CASSSPGQGGHNEQFF
V gene: TRBV5-6
J gene: TRBJ2-1
D gene: TRBD1
clone size: .

CDR3 DNA: TGTGCCAGCAGCCCTTACCCCACGGATACCTCTGGAAACACCATATATTTT
CDR3 protein: CASSPYPTDTSGNTIYF
V gene: TRBV6-1
J gene: TRBJ1-3
D gene: .
clone size: many

CDR3 DNA: TGTGCCACCAGCAGAGATCGCGGGGCCGGGGAGCTGTTTTTT
CDR3 protein: CATSRDRGAGELFF
V gene: TRBV15
J gene: TRBJ2-2
D gene: .
clone size: .

CDR3 DNA: TGTGCCAGTAGCCCACAGGGTTCGGGCGGGGAGCTGTTTTTT
CDR3 protein: CASSPQGSGGELFF
V gene: TRBV28
J gene: TRBJ2-2
D gene: .
clone size: .

CDR3 DNA: TGTGCCAGCAGTGACTACAGGCAAAACTATGGCTACACCTTC
CDR3 protein: CASSDYRQNYGYTF
V gene: TRBV2
J gene: TRBJ1-2
D gene: .
clone size: .

CDR3 DNA: TGTGCCAGCAGTTACTTGGACAGGGCCGAAGGGCAGTTCTTC
CDR3 protein: CASSYLDRAEGQFF
V gene: TRBV6-5
J gene: TRBJ2-1
D gene: TRBD1
clone size: few

CDR3 DNA: TGTGCCAGCAGCGTAAAGAACACCGGGGAGCTGTTTTTT
CDR3 protein: CASSVKNTGELFF
V gene: TRBV9
J gene: TRBJ2-2
D gene: .
clone size: many

CDR3 DNA: TGTGCCAGCAGTGGACGACTAGCGGGGGTACAAGAGACCCAGTACTTC
CDR3 protein: CASSGRLAGVQETQYF
V gene: TRBV28
J gene: TRBJ2-5
D gene: TRBD2
clone size: many

CDR3 DNA: TGTGCCACCAGTGAATCCGGGACAGGGGATCCCGAGCAGTACTTC
CDR3 protein: CATSESGTGDPEQYF
V gene: TRBV24-1
J gene: TRBJ2-7
D gene: TRBD1
clone size: .

CDR3 DNA: TGTGCCAGCAGCTCAGCGAACACCGGGGAGCTGTTTTTT
CDR3 protein: CASSSANTGELFF
V gene: TRBV7-2
J gene: TRBJ2-2
D gene: .
clone size: many

CDR3 DNA: TGTGCCAGCAGCTTGGACACGACTGGAGGGACGCAGTATTTT
CDR3 protein: CASSLDTTGGTQYF
V gene: TRBV7-9
J gene: TRBJ2-3
D gene: .
clone size: many

CDR3 DNA: TGTGCCAGCAGGGAACAGGTTTATAGCAATCAGCCCCAGCATTTT
CDR3 protein: CASREQVYSNQPQHF
V gene: TRBV6-1
J gene: TRBJ1-5
D gene: .
clone size: many